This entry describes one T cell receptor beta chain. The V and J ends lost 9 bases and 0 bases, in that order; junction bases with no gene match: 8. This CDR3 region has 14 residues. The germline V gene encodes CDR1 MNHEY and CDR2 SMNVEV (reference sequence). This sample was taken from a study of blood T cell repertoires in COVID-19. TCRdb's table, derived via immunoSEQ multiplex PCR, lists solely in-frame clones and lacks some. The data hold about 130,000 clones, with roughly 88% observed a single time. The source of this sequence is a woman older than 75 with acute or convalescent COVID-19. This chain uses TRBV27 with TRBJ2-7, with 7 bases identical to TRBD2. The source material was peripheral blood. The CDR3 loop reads CASRVGTTSYEQYF. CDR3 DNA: TGTGCCAGTAGGGTGGGGACTACCTCCTACGAGCAGTACTTC.